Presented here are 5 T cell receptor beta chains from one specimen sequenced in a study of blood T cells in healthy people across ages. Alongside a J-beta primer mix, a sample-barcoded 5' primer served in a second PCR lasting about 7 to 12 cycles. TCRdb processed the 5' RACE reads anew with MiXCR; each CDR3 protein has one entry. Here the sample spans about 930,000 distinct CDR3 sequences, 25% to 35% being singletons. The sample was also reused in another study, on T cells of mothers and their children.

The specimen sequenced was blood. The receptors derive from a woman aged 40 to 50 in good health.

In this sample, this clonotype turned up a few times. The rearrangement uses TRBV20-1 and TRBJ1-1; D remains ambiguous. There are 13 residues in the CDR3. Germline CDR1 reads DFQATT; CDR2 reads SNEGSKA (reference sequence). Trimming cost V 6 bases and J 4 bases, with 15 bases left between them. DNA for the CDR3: TGCAGTGCCCTTGAGCAGGTCTCCACTGAAGCTTTCTTT. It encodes CSALEQVSTEAFF.

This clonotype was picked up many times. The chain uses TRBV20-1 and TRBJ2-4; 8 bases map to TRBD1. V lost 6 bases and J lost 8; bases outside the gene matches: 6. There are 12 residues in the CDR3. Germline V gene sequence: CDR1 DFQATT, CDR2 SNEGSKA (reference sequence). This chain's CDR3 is CSATDREDIQYF. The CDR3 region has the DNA TGCAGTGCCACGGACAGGGAAGACATTCAGTACTTC.

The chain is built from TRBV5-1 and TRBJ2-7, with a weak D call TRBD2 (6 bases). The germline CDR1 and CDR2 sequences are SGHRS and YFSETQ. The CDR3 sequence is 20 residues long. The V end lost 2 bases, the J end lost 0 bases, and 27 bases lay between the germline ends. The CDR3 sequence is CASSFGPHKGSGYSSYEQYF. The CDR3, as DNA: TGCGCCAGCAGCTTTGGGCCCCACAAGGGCAGCGGGTACAGCTCCTACGAGCAGTACTTC.

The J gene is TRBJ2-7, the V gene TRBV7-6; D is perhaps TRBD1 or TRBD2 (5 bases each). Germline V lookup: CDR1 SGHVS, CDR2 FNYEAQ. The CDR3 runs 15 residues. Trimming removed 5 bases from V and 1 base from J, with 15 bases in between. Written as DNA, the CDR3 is TGTGCCAGCAGCGACGTGGGGGTATATTCCTACGAGCAGTACTTC. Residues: CASSDVGVYSYEQYF.

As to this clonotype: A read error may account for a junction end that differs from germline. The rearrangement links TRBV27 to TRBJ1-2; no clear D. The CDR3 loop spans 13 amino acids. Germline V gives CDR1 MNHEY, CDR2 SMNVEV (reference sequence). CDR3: CASSPEVGYGHTF. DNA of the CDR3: TGTGCCAGCAGTCCCGAGGTGGGCTATGGCCACACCTTC.